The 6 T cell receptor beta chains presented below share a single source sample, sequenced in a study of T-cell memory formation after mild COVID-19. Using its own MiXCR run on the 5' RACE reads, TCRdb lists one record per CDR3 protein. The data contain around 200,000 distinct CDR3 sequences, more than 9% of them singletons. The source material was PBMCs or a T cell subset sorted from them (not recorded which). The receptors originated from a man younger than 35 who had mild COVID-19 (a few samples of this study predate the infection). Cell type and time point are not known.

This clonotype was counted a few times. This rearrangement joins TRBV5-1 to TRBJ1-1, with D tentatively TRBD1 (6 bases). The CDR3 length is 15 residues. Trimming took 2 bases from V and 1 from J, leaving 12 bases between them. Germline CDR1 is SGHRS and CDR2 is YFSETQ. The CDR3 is CASSFAGDTNTEAFF. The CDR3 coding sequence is TGCGCCAGCAGCTTCGCAGGGGACACGAACACTGAAGCTTTCTTT.

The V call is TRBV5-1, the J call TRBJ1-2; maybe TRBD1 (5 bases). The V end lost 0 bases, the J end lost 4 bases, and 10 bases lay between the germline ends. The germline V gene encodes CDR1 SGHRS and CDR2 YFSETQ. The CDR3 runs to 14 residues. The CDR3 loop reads CASSLGLGTYGYTF. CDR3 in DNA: TGCGCCAGCAGCTTGGGTCTGGGGACCTATGGCTACACCTTC.

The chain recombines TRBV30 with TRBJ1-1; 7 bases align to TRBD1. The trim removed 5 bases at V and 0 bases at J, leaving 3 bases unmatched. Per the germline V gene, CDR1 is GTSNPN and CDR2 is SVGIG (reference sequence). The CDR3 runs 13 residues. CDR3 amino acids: CAWDRDLNTEAFF. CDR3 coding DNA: TGTGCCTGGGACAGGGACCTGAACACTGAAGCTTTCTTT.

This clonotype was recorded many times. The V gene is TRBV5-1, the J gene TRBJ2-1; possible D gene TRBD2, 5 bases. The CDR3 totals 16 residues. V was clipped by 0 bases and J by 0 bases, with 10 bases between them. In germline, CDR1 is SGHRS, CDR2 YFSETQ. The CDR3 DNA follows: TGCGCCAGCAGCTTGGTTCCTAGCAGCTCCTACAATGAGCAGTTCTTC. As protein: CASSLVPSSSYNEQFF.

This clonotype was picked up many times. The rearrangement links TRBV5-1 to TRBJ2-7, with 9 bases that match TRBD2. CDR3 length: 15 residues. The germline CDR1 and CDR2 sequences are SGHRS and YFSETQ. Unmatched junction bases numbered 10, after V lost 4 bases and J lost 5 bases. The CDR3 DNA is TGCGCCAGCAGCCCGATGACTAGCGGTGACGACGAGCAGTACTTC. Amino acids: CASSPMTSGDDEQYF. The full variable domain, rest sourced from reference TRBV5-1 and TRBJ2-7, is KAGVTQTPRYLIKTRGQQVTLSCSPISGHRSVSWYQQTPGQGLQFLFEYFSETQRNKGNFPGRFSGRQFSNSRSEMNVSTLELGDSALYLCASSPMTSGDDEQYFGPGTRLTVT.

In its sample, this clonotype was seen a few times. The chain's CDR3 is CASSLGFRGRANSPLHF. The CDR3 DNA reads TGTGCCAGCAGTTTAGGTTTTCGGGGACGCGCTAATTCACCCCTCCACTTT. The chain has TRBV27 and TRBJ1-6; D might be TRBD1 (5 bases). The CDR3 is 17 residues long. The germline V gene has CDR1 MNHEY and CDR2 SMNVEV (reference sequence). Trimming took off 2 bases at V and 6 bases at J, with 17 bases between the two ends.